The clone carrying this T cell receptor (beta chain) was picked up a small number of times. Its antigen is not identified. These data belong to a study of response to subunit inactivated influenza vaccine. Study-level points and caveats: Each seasonal influenza vaccination recruits few new T cells, the authors suggested.

TCRdb independently ran MiXCR on the RT-PCR reads; one entry per CDR3 protein. This sample has around 190,000 distinct CDR3 sequences; around a tenth occur once, and the top ten carry about 11%. The CDR3 consists of 13 residues. Germline lookup yields CDR1 MNHEY and CDR2 SVGAGI. V gave up 2 bases and J gave up 4 bases, with 9 bases separating them. This receptor was obtained from a man aged 50 or older who received an inactivated influenza vaccine. Sample: non-naive T cells sorted from PBMCs, taken on the day of vaccination. The V gene is TRBV6-5, the J gene TRBJ2-7; D remains ambiguous. CDR3 in amino acids: CASSYARGYEQYF. The CDR3 coding sequence is TGTGCCAGCAGTTACGCGAGAGGATACGAGCAGTACTTC.